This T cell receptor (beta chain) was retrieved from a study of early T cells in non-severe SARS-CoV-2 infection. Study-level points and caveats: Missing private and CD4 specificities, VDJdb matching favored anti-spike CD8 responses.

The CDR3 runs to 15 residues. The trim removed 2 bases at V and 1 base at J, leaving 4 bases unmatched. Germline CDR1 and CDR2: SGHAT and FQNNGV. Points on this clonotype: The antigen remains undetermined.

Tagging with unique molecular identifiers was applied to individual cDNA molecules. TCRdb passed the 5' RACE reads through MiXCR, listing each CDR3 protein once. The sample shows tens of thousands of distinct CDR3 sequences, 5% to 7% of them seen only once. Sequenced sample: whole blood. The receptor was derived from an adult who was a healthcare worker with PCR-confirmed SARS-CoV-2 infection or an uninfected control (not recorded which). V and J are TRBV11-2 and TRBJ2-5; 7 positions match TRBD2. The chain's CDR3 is CASSLMGGSQETQYF. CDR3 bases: TGTGCCAGCAGCTTAATGGGAGGGAGCCAAGAGACCCAGTACTTC. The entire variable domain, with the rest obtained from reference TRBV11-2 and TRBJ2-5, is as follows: EAGVAQSPRYKIIEKRQSVAFWCNPISGHATLYWYQQILGQGPKLLIQFQNNGVVDDSQLPKDRFSAERLKGVDSTLKIQPAKLEDSAVYLCASSLMGGSQETQYFGPGTRLLVL.